This T cell receptor beta chain originates from a study of blood T cell repertoires in COVID-19. Turning to the study itself: Samples taken during acute and convalescent COVID-19 were collected in the United States, Italy and Spain. From T cells, B-cell-depleted T cells, or PBMCs came the material, which was cDNA or gDNA.

Authors' data handling: Reference gene primer amplification gave estimated nucleated cell counts. Sequencing was performed with immunoSEQ multiplex PCR; in TCRdb, only in-frame clones are kept and a portion is missing. Clonal size and the V and J genes are those of that table, whereas D and trimming came from the DNA. The top ten hold 9.5% to 13% of the sample, which has 100,000 or so clones, 65% to 90% seen once. V shed 2 bases and J 0 bases; nucleotides not matched to a gene: 3. The CDR3 covers 15 residues. Germline CDR1 and CDR2: SGHTA and FQGTGA. Sequencing used peripheral blood. The chain couples TRBV7-3 to TRBJ1-2, with 7 positions matching TRBD1. The clonotype was recovered from a man in his 70s with active or convalescent COVID-19. The CDR3 bases are TGTGCCAGCAGCTTAGGGGGGACAGCTAACTATGGCTACACCTTC. Translated: CASSLGGTANYGYTF.